The T cell receptor (beta chain) described here comes from a study of CD8 T cells in ankylosing spondylitis. This CDR3 has 13 residues. V was trimmed by 2 bases and J by 4 bases, leaving 9 bases between them. The germline V gene has CDR1 SGDLS and CDR2 YYNGEE. Many counts were recorded for this clonotype. The antigen is undetermined. Whole-study findings and limits: In peripheral blood, disease-linked CD8+ clones occurred at relatively low frequencies. Enrichment of disease-linked clones was reportedly significant in matched ankylosing spondylitis synovial fluid. There were earlier reports of some motif variants in reactive arthritis synovial fluid and blood.

Library preparation for TCR beta used quantitative 5'-RACE with molecular barcodes. TCRdb ran MiXCR on the 5' RACE reads and lists one entry per CDR3 protein. This table holds more than 200,000 distinct CDR3 sequences, roughly 25% found once. Sequenced material: blood, either unsorted or a sorted T cell fraction (not recorded which). The sequence was collected from a male donor with ankylosing spondylitis or in good health (not recorded which). The chain joins TRBV9 to TRBJ1-2; D gene unclear. The CDR3 is CASSVLLSYGYTF. CDR3 in DNA: TGTGCCAGCAGCGTTCTCCTGAGCTATGGCTACACCTTC.